The rows below give T cell receptor beta chains drawn from one sample of a study of T cell responses to AZD1222 COVID-19 vaccine. The table came from immunoSEQ multiplex PCR; TCRdb's copy has only in-frame clones and leaves some out. The sample records fewer than 200,000 clones, around 94% being singletons. The sequencing used peripheral blood, collected 28 days after the second AZD1222 dose. Source of these receptors: an adult who received the AZD1222 COVID-19 vaccine. CDR3s include the opening cysteine and the closing phenylalanine or tryptophan. The D gene is left open where the match is weak. Rows give clone size only sometimes, using once, few, many, or a class for an expanded clone.

d_gene: -; abundance: -; v_gene: TRBV28; j_gene: TRBJ1-1; CDR3nt: TGTGCCAGCAGTTTTCGGGGGATAGGTCCGTCGAACACTGAAGCTTTCTTT; CDR3aa: CASSFRGIGPSNTEAFF
d_gene: TRBD1; abundance: -; v_gene: TRBV7-9; j_gene: TRBJ1-1; CDR3nt: TGTGCCAGCAGCTCGCACAGGGGTGAGAGCACTGAAGCTTTCTTT; CDR3aa: CASSSHRGESTEAFF
d_gene: -; abundance: -; v_gene: TRBV28; j_gene: TRBJ2-7; CDR3nt: TGTGCCAGCAGGCTCTCGGAGGGCGAGCAGTACTTC; CDR3aa: CASRLSEGEQYF
d_gene: -; abundance: once; v_gene: TRBV11-2; j_gene: TRBJ2-2; CDR3nt: TGTGCCAGCCAACCTAGGGGTGGGGGGACGAACACCGGGGAGCTGTTTTTT; CDR3aa: CASQPRGGGTNTGELFF
d_gene: -; abundance: -; v_gene: TRBV7-8; j_gene: TRBJ1-1; CDR3nt: TGTGCCATTCAGGCCCGGAGCACTGAAGCTTTCTTT; CDR3aa: CAIQARSTEAFF
d_gene: -; abundance: once; v_gene: TRBV5-1; j_gene: TRBJ1-1; CDR3nt: TGCGCCAGCAGCTTGTTCGGGGGAGAGGGCACTGAAGCTTTCTTT; CDR3aa: CASSLFGGEGTEAFF
d_gene: -; abundance: -; v_gene: TRBV7-2; j_gene: TRBJ2-2; CDR3nt: TGTGCCAGCAGCTTTACAGGGCAGGGCGGGGAGCTGTTTTTT; CDR3aa: CASSFTGQGGELFF
d_gene: -; abundance: -; v_gene: TRBV7-2; j_gene: TRBJ1-3; CDR3nt: TGTGCCAGCAGCCTCTTGGGGGTCTCTGGAAACACCATATATTTT; CDR3aa: CASSLLGVSGNTIYF
d_gene: TRBD2; abundance: few; v_gene: TRBV12-5; j_gene: TRBJ2-1; CDR3nt: TGTGCTAGTGGTTCTAGCGGGGGGGCCAATGAGCAGTTCTTC; CDR3aa: CASGSSGGANEQFF
d_gene: -; abundance: -; v_gene: TRBV7-3; j_gene: TRBJ1-1; CDR3nt: TGTGCCAGCAGCTTAACTTTGAGCACTGAAGCTTTCTTT; CDR3aa: CASSLTLSTEAFF
d_gene: TRBD1; abundance: -; v_gene: TRBV5-6; j_gene: TRBJ1-3; CDR3nt: TGTGCCAGCAGCTTTTACCGGACAGGGACTGGAAACACCATATATTTT; CDR3aa: CASSFYRTGTGNTIYF
d_gene: -; abundance: -; v_gene: TRBV24-1; j_gene: TRBJ1-1; CDR3nt: TGTGCCACCAGTGACCCGGCTGAGAACACTGAAGCTTTCTTT; CDR3aa: CATSDPAENTEAFF
d_gene: -; abundance: -; v_gene: TRBV27; j_gene: TRBJ1-1; CDR3nt: TGTGCCAGTCGCAAGAACACTGAAGCTTTCTTT; CDR3aa: CASRKNTEAFF
d_gene: -; abundance: once; v_gene: TRBV5-1; j_gene: TRBJ2-1; CDR3nt: TGCGCCAGCACCTGGGAGCTAGCGTCGTACAATGAGCAGTTCTTC; CDR3aa: CASTWELASYNEQFF
d_gene: -; abundance: -; v_gene: TRBV28; j_gene: TRBJ2-2; CDR3nt: TGTGCCAGCAGTCCCAGCCCCGGGACAACGAACACCGGGGAGCTGTTTTTT; CDR3aa: CASSPSPGTTNTGELFF
d_gene: TRBD1; abundance: -; v_gene: TRBV18; j_gene: TRBJ1-2; CDR3nt: TGTGCCAGCTCTCCAACGACAGGGAACTATGGCTACACCTTC; CDR3aa: CASSPTTGNYGYTF
d_gene: TRBD1; abundance: -; v_gene: TRBV7-9; j_gene: TRBJ1-1; CDR3nt: TGTGCCAGCGGCAAGGGACAGATGAACACTGAAGCTTTCTTT; CDR3aa: CASGKGQMNTEAFF
d_gene: -; abundance: once; v_gene: TRBV19; j_gene: TRBJ2-1; CDR3nt: TGTGCCAGTAGCGTCGGGCCCATAGGCCATAGTGAGCAGTTCTTC; CDR3aa: CASSVGPIGHSEQFF
d_gene: -; abundance: -; v_gene: TRBV5-1; j_gene: TRBJ2-1; CDR3nt: TGCGCCAGCAGCTTGGGCTCCGTGGGTGAGCAGTTCTTC; CDR3aa: CASSLGSVGEQFF
d_gene: -; abundance: -; v_gene: TRBV4-3; j_gene: TRBJ1-2; CDR3nt: TGCGCCAGCAGCCAAGAAATGCCTGGCGCAGGGTCAGATGGCTACACCTTC; CDR3aa: CASSQEMPGAGSDGYTF
d_gene: -; abundance: -; v_gene: TRBV2; j_gene: TRBJ2-3; CDR3nt: TGTGCCAGCAGCGCCGCGGAGCTAGATACGCAGTATTTT; CDR3aa: CASSAAELDTQYF
d_gene: -; abundance: -; v_gene: TRBV6-5; j_gene: TRBJ1-2; CDR3nt: TGTGCCAGCAGCTTGACAGGAAACTATGGCTACACCTTC; CDR3aa: CASSLTGNYGYTF
d_gene: TRBD1; abundance: -; v_gene: TRBV5-6; j_gene: TRBJ1-2; CDR3nt: TGTGCCAGCAGCTTGGAAGTGGCAGGGGGCTATGGCTACACCTTC; CDR3aa: CASSLEVAGGYGYTF
d_gene: TRBD2; abundance: -; v_gene: TRBV19; j_gene: TRBJ2-5; CDR3nt: TGTGCCAGTAGTACAGGGACTAGCGGGGGACACGAGACCCAGTACTTC; CDR3aa: CASSTGTSGGHETQYF
d_gene: TRBD1; abundance: -; v_gene: TRBV6-5; j_gene: TRBJ2-6; CDR3nt: TGTGCCAGCAGAGCAGGGGGCTCGGGGGCCAACGTCCTGACTTTC; CDR3aa: CASRAGGSGANVLTF
d_gene: -; abundance: -; v_gene: TRBV10-3; j_gene: TRBJ2-5; CDR3nt: TGTGCCATCAACCAGGGACTTCAAGAGACCCAGTACTTC; CDR3aa: CAINQGLQETQYF
d_gene: TRBD1; abundance: -; v_gene: TRBV13; j_gene: TRBJ1-3; CDR3nt: TGTGCCAGCAGCGCTTACTCCGTGGGACAGGGGTATGGAAACACCATATATTTT; CDR3aa: CASSAYSVGQGYGNTIYF
d_gene: -; abundance: -; v_gene: TRBV7-2; j_gene: TRBJ1-1; CDR3nt: TGTGCCAGCAGCTTAATTCAGAACACTGAAGCTTTCTTT; CDR3aa: CASSLIQNTEAFF
d_gene: -; abundance: -; v_gene: TRBV7-6; j_gene: TRBJ2-1; CDR3nt: TGTGCCAGCAGCCCAAGTTCGGGGGTATATGAGCAGTTCTTC; CDR3aa: CASSPSSGVYEQFF
d_gene: TRBD1; abundance: -; v_gene: TRBV28; j_gene: TRBJ1-6; CDR3nt: TGTGCCAGCAGTCAGCCCGACAGGGGGTATAATTCACCCCTCCACTTT; CDR3aa: CASSQPDRGYNSPLHF
d_gene: -; abundance: -; v_gene: TRBV7-9; j_gene: TRBJ1-4; CDR3nt: TGTGCCAGCAGCATGCGACAGGCCCAGTTCACTAATGAAAAACTGTTTTTT; CDR3aa: CASSMRQAQFTNEKLFF
d_gene: TRBD2; abundance: -; v_gene: TRBV28; j_gene: TRBJ2-3; CDR3nt: TGTGCCAGCAGTTTAGGTGGACTAGCGGGATTTGCAGCGACGCAGTATTTT; CDR3aa: CASSLGGLAGFAATQYF